The 14 T cell receptor beta chains presented below share a single source sample, sequenced in a study of blood T cell repertoires in COVID-19. This table comes from immunoSEQ multiplex PCR, and its TCRdb copy is limited to in-frame clones, with some not included. The table records approximately 400,000 clones, about 90% of them present only once. Sequencing used peripheral blood. The receptors here all came from a man aged 35 to 55 with acute or convalescent COVID-19.

This clone appeared once. The V and J genes are TRBV3-1 (or the pseudogene TRBV3-2) and TRBJ1-6, with a possible D match to TRBD1 (5 bases). CDR3 length: 15 amino acids. Germline V gene lookup returns CDR1 LGHDT and CDR2 YNNKEL (reference sequence). V shed 1 base and J shed 6 bases, with 10 bases lying between them. As DNA, the CDR3 is TGTGCCAGCAGCCAAGGTTTGGACATTAATTCACCCCTCCACTTT. Translation: CASSQGLDINSPLHF.

This chain links TRBV6-5 with TRBJ1-2, with D possibly being TRBD1 (5 bases). There are 14 residues in the CDR3. The germline V and J ends were trimmed by 5 bases and 8 bases, with 18 bases remaining between them. Per the germline V gene, CDR1 is MNHEY and CDR2 is SVGAGI. The CDR3: CASSRTFHVEGYTF. The CDR3 DNA is TGTGCCAGCAGTAGGACATTCCATGTGGAGGGCTACACCTTC.

The chain links TRBV29-1 to TRBJ2-7; 8 bases align to TRBD2. J lost 0 bases, V lost 7 bases, and 11 bases had no gene match. Looked up from germline, CDR1 is SQVTM and CDR2 is ANQGSEA. The CDR3 is 15 amino acids. CDR3 amino acids: CSGRGWREDSYEQYF. The DNA for the CDR3 is TGCAGCGGCCGGGGTTGGCGGGAGGACTCCTACGAGCAGTACTTC.

This clone has only a few counts. This rearrangement joins TRBV5-1 to TRBJ1-2, with a possible D match to TRBD1 (6 bases). Germline CDR1 SGHRS, CDR2 YFSETQ. Trimming removed 0 bases from V and 5 bases from J, with 20 bases in between. This CDR3 has 17 amino acids. The CDR3 region has the DNA TGCGCCAGCAGCTTGGAACAGGGTCTGGTAGGAGGATATGGCTACACCTTC. Amino acid sequence: CASSLEQGLVGGYGYTF.

The gene calls are TRBV28 and TRBJ1-2, with D uncertain. The ends were cut back, 3 bases at V and 9 bases at J, with 11 bases in the middle. Germline CDR1 is MDHEN and CDR2 is SYDVKM. The CDR3 is 12 residues long. Written as DNA, the CDR3 is TGTGCCAGCAGTTTGCCCACTACTAGCTACACCTTC. It is translated as CASSLPTTSYTF.

V usage is TRBV30 and J usage is TRBJ2-2; TRBD2 agrees at 8 bases. V shed 4 bases, J shed 5 bases, and the junction held 9 bases outside the gene matches. CDR3 length: 15 residues. Germline V gives CDR1 GTSNPN, CDR2 SVGIG (reference sequence). The CDR3 spells CAWKTGTRRTGELFF. The CDR3 DNA sequence: TGTGCCTGGAAAACCGGGACTAGGAGAACCGGGGAGCTGTTTTTT.

Written as DNA, the CDR3 is TGTGCCAGCAGCTTGGGACTAGCGGTTCTGGGCCCAGATACGCAGTATTTT. Amino acids: CASSLGLAVLGPDTQYF. The chain links TRBV7-8 to TRBJ2-3; the match to TRBD2 covers 11 bases. V was clipped by 3 bases and J by 4 bases; unmatched bases: 9. The CDR3 has 17 amino acids. Germline V gives CDR1 SGHVS, CDR2 FQNEAQ.

This clone was counted once. The genes are TRBV11-2 and TRBJ2-7, with D unresolved. Per the germline V gene, CDR1 is SGHAT and CDR2 is FQNNGV. The ends were cut back, 4 bases at V and 3 bases at J, with 10 bases in the middle. The CDR3 runs 13 residues. The CDR3 coding sequence is TGTGCCAGCAGCTCGTTGCGGCGCTACGAGCAGTACTTC. This encodes CASSSLRRYEQYF.

This sequence joins TRBV28 and TRBJ1-2; the D gene is possibly TRBD1 (6 bases). This CDR3 is built from 16 residues. Looked up from germline, CDR1 is MDHEN and CDR2 is SYDVKM. V was clipped by 7 bases and J by 8 bases, with 26 bases between them. CDR3 region: CASTGTIPPGVGGYTF. Here the CDR3 DNA reads TGTGCCAGCACCGGAACAATCCCTCCAGGGGTTGGAGGCTACACCTTC.

The chain links TRBV5-4 to TRBJ1-1; 7 bases agree with TRBD1. Germline V gene data show CDR1 as SGHNT and CDR2 as YYREEE (reference sequence). Trimming cost V 4 bases and J 2 bases; bases outside gene matches: 11. This CDR3 has 16 amino acids. Written as DNA, the CDR3 is TGTGCCAGCAGCCCTCGAGAGGGACAGTTTAACACTGAAGCTTTCTTT. This encodes CASSPREGQFNTEAFF. Full variable domain (missing parts from reference TRBV5-4 and TRBJ1-1): ETGVTQSPTHLIKTRGQQVTLRCSSQSGHNTVSWYQQALGQGPQFIFQYYREEENGRGNFPPRFSGLQFPNYSSELNVNALELDDSALYLCASSPREGQFNTEAFFGQGTRLTVV.

The rearrangement uses TRBV7-2 and TRBJ2-2; TRBD2 agrees at 8 bases. The CDR3 contains 16 residues. Germline CDR1 and CDR2: SGHTA and FQGNSA. V dropped 7 bases and J dropped 6; count of bases not matched to a gene: 13. CDR3 coding DNA: TGTGCCAGCACCCTTAGGTGGCGGGAGGCCGCCGGGGAGCTGTTTTTT. As protein: CASTLRWREAAGELFF.

The V call is TRBV4-2, the J call TRBJ2-7; 7 bases agree with TRBD2. CDR3 length: 15 amino acids. The V gene end was trimmed by 1 base and the J gene end by 3 bases; junction bases not matched to a gene: 6. CDR1 is LGHNA, CDR2 YNFKEQ, per germline. CDR3 nucleotide sequence: TGTGCCAGCAGCCAAGCTTCTAGCGGTGGCTACGAGCAGTACTTC. Residues: CASSQASSGGYEQYF.

The chain links TRBV19 to TRBJ2-7, with 8 bases aligning to TRBD2. The CDR3 sequence is 13 residues long. Germline V lookup: CDR1 LNHDA, CDR2 SQIVND (reference sequence). The ends lost 5 bases at V and 5 bases at J; junction bases unmatched: 5. CDR3 sequence (DNA): TGTGCCAGTAGTTGGGGGCGGGGGGACGAGCAGTACTTC. Translated: CASSWGRGDEQYF.

The chain joins TRBV2 to TRBJ2-5, with 10 bases identical to TRBD2. CDR3 length: 13 residues. V was clipped by 6 bases and J by 4 bases; unmatched bases: 2. Germline V gene data show CDR1 as SNHLY and CDR2 as FYNNEI. The CDR3 DNA sequence: TGTGCCAGCAGCAGACTAGCGGGAGAGACCCAGTACTTC. Translation: CASSRLAGETQYF. Filled out from reference TRBV2 and TRBJ2-5, the complete variable domain reads EPEVTQTPSHQVTQMGQEVILRCVPISNHLYFYWYRQILGQKVEFLVSFYNNEISEKSEIFDDQFSVERPDGSNFTLKIRSTKLEDSAMYFCASSRLAGETQYFGPGTRLLVL.